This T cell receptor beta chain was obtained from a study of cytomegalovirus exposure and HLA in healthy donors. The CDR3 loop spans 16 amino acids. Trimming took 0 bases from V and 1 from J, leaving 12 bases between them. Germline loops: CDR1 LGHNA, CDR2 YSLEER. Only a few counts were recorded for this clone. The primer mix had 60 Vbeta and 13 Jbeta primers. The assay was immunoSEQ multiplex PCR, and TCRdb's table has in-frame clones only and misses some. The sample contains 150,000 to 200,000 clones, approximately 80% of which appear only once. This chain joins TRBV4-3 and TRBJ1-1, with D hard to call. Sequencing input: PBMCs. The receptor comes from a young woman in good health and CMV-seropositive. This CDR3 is CASSQDQVWKNTEAFF. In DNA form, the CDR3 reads TGCGCCAGCAGCCAAGATCAGGTGTGGAAGAACACTGAAGCTTTCTTT.